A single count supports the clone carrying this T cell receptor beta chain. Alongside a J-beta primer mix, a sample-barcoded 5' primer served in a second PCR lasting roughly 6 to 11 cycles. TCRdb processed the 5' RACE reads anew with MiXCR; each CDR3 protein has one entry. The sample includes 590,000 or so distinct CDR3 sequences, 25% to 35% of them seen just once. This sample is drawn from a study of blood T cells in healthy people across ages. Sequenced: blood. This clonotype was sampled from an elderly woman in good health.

The CDR3 loop is CSAAGPPANYGYTF. DNA of the CDR3: TGCAGTGCTGCGGGCCCTCCAGCTAACTATGGCTACACCTTC. The rearrangement joins TRBV20-1 to TRBJ1-2; D gene ambiguous. This CDR3 is built from 14 residues. Germline V lookup: CDR1 DFQATT, CDR2 SNEGSKA (reference sequence). With 5 bases removed from V and 0 bases from J, the gap between germline ends came to 13 bases.